The rows below give T cell receptor beta chains drawn from one sample of a study of glioma-infiltrating T cells. TCRdb independently ran MiXCR on the multiplex PCR reads; one entry per CDR3 protein. This sample has 100,000 to 150,000 distinct CDR3 sequences, with roughly 20% found just once. Specimen: glioma tissue, nonneoplastic brain tissue, or PBMCs (not recorded which). These receptors all come from a human donor with low-grade glioma or glioblastoma, undergoing nonglioma brain surgery, or in good health (not recorded which). Each CDR3 is given with its conserved first and last residue. D genes are given only for firm matches. Not all rows give a size; the values are once, few, many and, for expanded clones, a class.

J gene: TRBJ2-3
V gene: TRBV20-1
D gene: .
clone size: .
CDR3 DNA: TGCAGTACTAGAGCCACAACTAGCTTATACTCATCTTTT
CDR3 protein: CSTRATTSLYSSF

J gene: TRBJ2-7
V gene: TRBV27
D gene: TRBD1
clone size: many
CDR3 DNA: TGTGCCAGCAGTTTTTGGGACAGGGCGACCTACGAGCAGTACTTC
CDR3 protein: CASSFWDRATYEQYF

J gene: TRBJ2-7
V gene: TRBV12-5
D gene: .
clone size: many
CDR3 DNA: TGTGCTAGTGGTTTATCCGTGGGTGTCTACGAGCAGTACTTC
CDR3 protein: CASGLSVGVYEQYF

J gene: TRBJ1-3
V gene: TRBV2
D gene: .
clone size: many
CDR3 DNA: TGTGCCAGCAGTCGTTTGGACAGTACAATCTCTGGAAACACCATATATTTT
CDR3 protein: CASSRLDSTISGNTIYF

J gene: TRBJ2-7
V gene: TRBV20-1
D gene: TRBD2
clone size: many
CDR3 DNA: TGCAGTGCTAGCGCACGCTTAGCGGGGACTAGCTCCTACGAGCAGTACTTC
CDR3 protein: CSASARLAGTSSYEQYF

J gene: TRBJ1-1
V gene: TRBV7-9
D gene: .
clone size: many
CDR3 DNA: TGTGCCAGCAACCCTTGGCAGGGAATCACTGAAGCTTTCTTT
CDR3 protein: CASNPWQGITEAFF

J gene: TRBJ2-5
V gene: TRBV5-1
D gene: TRBD1
clone size: .
CDR3 DNA: TGCGCCAGCAGCTTTACTCGGACAGGGGGCTTCCAAGAGACCCAGTACTTC
CDR3 protein: CASSFTRTGGFQETQYF

J gene: TRBJ2-2
V gene: TRBV5-1
D gene: .
clone size: few
CDR3 DNA: TGCGCCAGCAGTATCCAGTCCGGGGAGCTGTTTTTT
CDR3 protein: CASSIQSGELFF

J gene: TRBJ2-5
V gene: TRBV18
D gene: .
clone size: .
CDR3 DNA: TGTGCCAGCTCACCGACACAAGAGAACCAGTACTTC
CDR3 protein: CASSPTQENQYF

J gene: TRBJ1-5
V gene: TRBV28
D gene: .
clone size: many
CDR3 DNA: TGTGCCAGCAGGCCGAGCAATCAGCCCCAGCATTTT
CDR3 protein: CASRPSNQPQHF

J gene: TRBJ1-6
V gene: TRBV30
D gene: .
clone size: .
CDR3 DNA: TGTGCCTGGAGTGTACTGACGGGTAATTCACCCCTCCACTTT
CDR3 protein: CAWSVLTGNSPLHF

J gene: TRBJ2-7
V gene: TRBV27
D gene: TRBD2
clone size: many
CDR3 DNA: TGTGCCAGCAGTTTAACGGGAGGGATTTCCTACGAGCAGTACTTC
CDR3 protein: CASSLTGGISYEQYF

J gene: TRBJ2-3
V gene: TRBV29-1
D gene: TRBD2
clone size: few
CDR3 DNA: TGCAGCGTTTATCGACGACTAGCGCCTGGGGATACGCAGTATTTT
CDR3 protein: CSVYRRLAPGDTQYF

J gene: TRBJ1-2
V gene: TRBV4-1
D gene: TRBD1
clone size: many
CDR3 DNA: TGCGCCAGCAGCCAACCGGACAGGGGCTATGGCTACACCTTC
CDR3 protein: CASSQPDRGYGYTF

J gene: TRBJ2-7
V gene: TRBV5-4
D gene: .
clone size: .
CDR3 DNA: TGTGCCAGCAGCTTGGCGGTTAACGGGAACTACGAGCAGTACTTC
CDR3 protein: CASSLAVNGNYEQYF

J gene: TRBJ1-1
V gene: TRBV20-1
D gene: .
clone size: many
CDR3 DNA: TGCAGTGCACTGCCAATCAGGGTGGGGCCTGAAGCTTTCTTT
CDR3 protein: CSALPIRVGPEAFF

J gene: TRBJ2-3
V gene: TRBV29-1
D gene: .
clone size: .
CDR3 DNA: TGCAGAGGTGGTGGGACTCGCCTTTACACAGATACGCAGTATTTT
CDR3 protein: CRGGGTRLYTDTQYF

J gene: TRBJ1-5
V gene: TRBV6-6
D gene: .
clone size: many
CDR3 DNA: TGTGCCAGCAGTTACTCCCTATTGAGCAATCAGCCCCAGCATTTT
CDR3 protein: CASSYSLLSNQPQHF

J gene: TRBJ2-5
V gene: TRBV2
D gene: .
clone size: many
CDR3 DNA: TGTGCCAGCAGTGAAAGACAGGCTATACAAGAGACCCAGTACTTC
CDR3 protein: CASSERQAIQETQYF

J gene: TRBJ2-7
V gene: TRBV20-1
D gene: .
clone size: .
CDR3 DNA: TGCAGTGCCGGGACTTCCGAGACTGAGCAGTATTTC
CDR3 protein: CSAGTSETEQYF

J gene: TRBJ2-1
V gene: TRBV2
D gene: .
clone size: .
CDR3 DNA: TGTTCAATCATGAATTACAATGAGCAGTTCTTC
CDR3 protein: CSIMNYNEQFF

J gene: TRBJ2-1
V gene: TRBV27
D gene: TRBD2
clone size: many
CDR3 DNA: TGTGCCAGCAGTTTATCGGGGACTAGCGGGTTTAATGAGCAGTTCTTC
CDR3 protein: CASSLSGTSGFNEQFF

J gene: TRBJ2-5
V gene: TRBV25-1
D gene: TRBD2
clone size: many
CDR3 DNA: TGTGCCAGCAGTCGGACTAGCGGGACTGAGACCCAGTACTTC
CDR3 protein: CASSRTSGTETQYF

J gene: TRBJ1-5
V gene: TRBV3-1
D gene: .
clone size: .
CDR3 DNA: TGTGCCAGCAGCCGATTGGGTCAGCCCCAGCATTTT
CDR3 protein: CASSRLGQPQHF